A selection of T cell receptor beta chains follows, all from one sample in a study of blood T cell repertoires in COVID-19. Data came from immunoSEQ multiplex PCR; TCRdb stores just in-frame clones and leaves some out. Of more than 65,000 clones listed, about 90% are singletons. Source material: peripheral blood. These receptors all stem from a human donor in a cohort sampled during active COVID-19. CDR3s include the opening cysteine and the closing phenylalanine or tryptophan. D genes are given only for firm matches. Clone size, where shown, is once, few, many, or a class for clones that have expanded.

>14|TRBJ2-7|TRBD1|-|TRBV30
CACKPRTGRNEQYF
TGTGCCTGTAAACCCCGGACAGGGAGGAACGAGCAGTACTTC
>15|TRBJ2-7|-|-|TRBV5-6
CASSSVGQNNREQYF
TGTGCCAGCAGCTCCGTGGGACAAAACAACCGCGAGCAGTACTTC
>13|TRBJ2-7|-|-|TRBV7-3
CASSYAQGWEQYF
TGTGCCAGCAGTTATGCCCAGGGGTGGGAGCAGTACTTC
>17|TRBJ1-4|-|-|TRBV4-1
CASSKRPRGATNEKLFF
TGCGCCAGCAGCAAGAGACCCAGGGGCGCAACTAATGAAAAACTGTTTTTT
>16|TRBJ1-3|TRBD1|-|TRBV13
CASSFRTGTKGNTIYF
TGTGCCAGCAGCTTTCGGACAGGAACAAAAGGAAACACCATATATTTT
>15|TRBJ2-7|-|-|TRBV5-1
CASRPGHMDSYEQYF
TGCGCCAGCAGACCGGGACATATGGACTCCTACGAGCAGTACTTC
>16|TRBJ1-4|-|once|TRBV7-9
CASSFQAGLHNEKLFF
TGTGCCAGCAGCTTTCAGGCGGGGCTCCACAATGAAAAACTGTTTTTT
>18|TRBJ2-7|TRBD2|-|TRBV9
CASSVGPSGGSSSYEQYF
TGTGCCAGCAGCGTAGGTCCTAGCGGGGGGTCGAGCTCCTACGAGCAGTACTTC
>16|TRBJ1-5|TRBD1|-|TRBV11-1
CASSLVGDRGNQPQHF
TGTGCCAGCAGCTTAGTGGGGGACAGGGGCAATCAGCCCCAGCATTTT
>15|TRBJ1-2|-|-|TRBV5-1
CASSSDRLANYGYTF
TGCGCCAGCAGCTCGGACAGACTGGCAAACTATGGCTACACCTTC
>14|TRBJ1-4|-|-|TRBV9
CASSGPHGEEKLFF
TGTGCCAGCAGCGGCCCGCATGGGGAGGAAAAACTGTTTTTT
>15|TRBJ2-1|TRBD1|-|TRBV30
CAWNGQGRIHNEQFF
TGTGCCTGGAACGGACAGGGGAGGATCCACAATGAGCAGTTCTTC
>14|TRBJ1-2|TRBD1|-|TRBV4-1
CASSQERTGIRYTF
TGCGCCAGCAGCCAAGAGCGGACAGGGATACGCTACACCTTC
>14|TRBJ1-2|-|-|TRBV27
CASSLIRGDGGYTF
TGTGCCAGCAGTTTAATCAGGGGTGATGGGGGCTACACCTTC
>15|TRBJ1-4|-|-|TRBV11-2
CASSIMRQGGEKLFF
TGTGCCAGCAGCATAATGCGGCAGGGCGGTGAAAAACTGTTTTTT
>16|TRBJ1-1|-|-|TRBV3-1/TRBV3-2
CASSQEGEGPVHEAFF
TGTGCCAGCAGCCAAGAAGGGGAGGGGCCAGTTCATGAAGCTTTCTTT
>16|TRBJ1-1|TRBD1|-|TRBV6-2/TRBV6-3
CASSYWTGGGYTEAFF
TGTGCCAGCAGTTACTGGACAGGGGGCGGGTACACTGAAGCTTTCTTT
>16|TRBJ2-4|-|-|TRBV6-6
CASRSTDSLAKNIQYF
TGTGCCAGCAGATCTACGGACAGCTTAGCCAAAAACATTCAGTACTTC
>14|TRBJ2-7|-|-|TRBV19
CASSIENRNYEQYF
TGTGCCAGTAGTATCGAAAACAGAAACTACGAGCAGTACTTC
>15|TRBJ1-4|-|-|TRBV2
CASIALKATNEKLFF
TGTGCCAGCATAGCTCTTAAAGCAACTAATGAAAAACTGTTTTTT
>15|TRBJ2-2|-|-|TRBV9
CASSVEWGPGGELFF
TGTGCCAGCAGCGTAGAATGGGGGCCGGGCGGGGAGCTGTTTTTT
>15|TRBJ2-5|TRBD1|-|TRBV9
CASSETGYRQETQYF
TGTGCCAGCAGCGAGACAGGGTACCGCCAAGAGACCCAGTACTTC
>13|TRBJ1-1|TRBD1|-|TRBV10-1
CASGGQGNTEAFF
TGCGCCAGCGGAGGACAGGGGAACACTGAAGCTTTCTTT
>17|TRBJ2-6|TRBD1|-|TRBV7-8
CASSLGQGYSRANVLTF
TGTGCCAGCAGCTTGGGACAGGGTTACTCTCGGGCCAACGTCCTGACTTTC
>13|TRBJ1-4|-|few|TRBV30
CASLRGTNEKLFF
TGTGCCAGCCTCAGGGGCACTAATGAAAAACTGTTTTTT
>17|TRBJ1-2|-|-|TRBV11-2
CASSLAPRGKGNYGYTF
TGTGCCAGCAGCTTAGCCCCGCGGGGTAAGGGCAACTATGGCTACACCTTC
>14|TRBJ1-3|-|once|TRBV30
CAWSAVATGNTIYF
TGTGCCTGGAGTGCTGTGGCAACTGGAAACACCATATATTTT
>15|TRBJ1-2|-|-|TRBV28
CASSLGGIYNYGYTF
TGTGCCAGCAGTTTGGGGGGAATTTATAACTATGGCTACACCTTC
>13|TRBJ2-2|-|few|TRBV30
CALGQSTTGELFF
TGTGCCCTTGGACAGTCTACCACCGGGGAGCTGTTTTTT
>17|TRBJ1-1|TRBD1|-|TRBV11-2
CASSLRWPGQGRTEAFF
TGTGCCAGCAGCTTAAGATGGCCGGGACAGGGCCGGACTGAAGCTTTCTTT
>15|TRBJ1-5|-|once|TRBV19
CASRTTGGGNQPQHF
TGTGCCAGTAGGACGACGGGGGGCGGCAATCAGCCCCAGCATTTT
>17|TRBJ2-7|-|-|TRBV3-1/TRBV3-2
CASTPRGGGGLAYEQYF
TGTGCCAGCACCCCCCGGGGTGGCGGGGGCCTCGCTTACGAGCAGTACTTC
>12|TRBJ1-1|-|-|TRBV7-8
CASSSDSVSAFF
TGTGCCAGCAGCTCCGACAGCGTGAGCGCTTTCTTT
>18|TRBJ1-6|TRBD1|-|TRBV14
CASSQRLDNRGQRSPLHF
TGTGCCAGCAGCCAACGCCTTGACAACAGGGGGCAACGTTCACCCCTCCACTTT
>11|TRBJ2-7|-|-|TRBV10-3
CATARVDEQYF
TGTGCCACCGCCCGGGTAGACGAGCAGTACTTC
>15|TRBJ2-7|-|-|TRBV4-3
CASSQERASVDEQYF
TGCGCCAGCAGCCAAGAAAGGGCTAGCGTCGACGAGCAGTACTTC
>15|TRBJ1-2|TRBD1|once|TRBV6-1
CASSENRQGAYGYTF
TGTGCCAGCAGTGAAAATCGACAGGGGGCCTATGGCTACACCTTC
>13|TRBJ2-1|-|-|TRBV5-5
CASTRTEYNEQFF
TGTGCCAGCACCCGGACAGAGTACAATGAGCAGTTCTTC
>13|TRBJ2-2|-|-|TRBV29-1
CSVDRQATGELFF
TGCAGCGTTGACCGACAGGCCACCGGGGAGCTGTTTTTT
>18|TRBJ2-5|TRBD2|-|TRBV7-9
CASSILAGGPRKRETQYF
TGTGCCAGCAGCATACTAGCGGGGGGGCCAAGGAAGAGAGAGACCCAGTACTTC
>16|TRBJ1-5|TRBD1|-|TRBV15
CATSRGLSRGDQPQHF
TGTGCCACCAGCAGAGGCCTAAGCAGGGGGGATCAGCCCCAGCATTTT